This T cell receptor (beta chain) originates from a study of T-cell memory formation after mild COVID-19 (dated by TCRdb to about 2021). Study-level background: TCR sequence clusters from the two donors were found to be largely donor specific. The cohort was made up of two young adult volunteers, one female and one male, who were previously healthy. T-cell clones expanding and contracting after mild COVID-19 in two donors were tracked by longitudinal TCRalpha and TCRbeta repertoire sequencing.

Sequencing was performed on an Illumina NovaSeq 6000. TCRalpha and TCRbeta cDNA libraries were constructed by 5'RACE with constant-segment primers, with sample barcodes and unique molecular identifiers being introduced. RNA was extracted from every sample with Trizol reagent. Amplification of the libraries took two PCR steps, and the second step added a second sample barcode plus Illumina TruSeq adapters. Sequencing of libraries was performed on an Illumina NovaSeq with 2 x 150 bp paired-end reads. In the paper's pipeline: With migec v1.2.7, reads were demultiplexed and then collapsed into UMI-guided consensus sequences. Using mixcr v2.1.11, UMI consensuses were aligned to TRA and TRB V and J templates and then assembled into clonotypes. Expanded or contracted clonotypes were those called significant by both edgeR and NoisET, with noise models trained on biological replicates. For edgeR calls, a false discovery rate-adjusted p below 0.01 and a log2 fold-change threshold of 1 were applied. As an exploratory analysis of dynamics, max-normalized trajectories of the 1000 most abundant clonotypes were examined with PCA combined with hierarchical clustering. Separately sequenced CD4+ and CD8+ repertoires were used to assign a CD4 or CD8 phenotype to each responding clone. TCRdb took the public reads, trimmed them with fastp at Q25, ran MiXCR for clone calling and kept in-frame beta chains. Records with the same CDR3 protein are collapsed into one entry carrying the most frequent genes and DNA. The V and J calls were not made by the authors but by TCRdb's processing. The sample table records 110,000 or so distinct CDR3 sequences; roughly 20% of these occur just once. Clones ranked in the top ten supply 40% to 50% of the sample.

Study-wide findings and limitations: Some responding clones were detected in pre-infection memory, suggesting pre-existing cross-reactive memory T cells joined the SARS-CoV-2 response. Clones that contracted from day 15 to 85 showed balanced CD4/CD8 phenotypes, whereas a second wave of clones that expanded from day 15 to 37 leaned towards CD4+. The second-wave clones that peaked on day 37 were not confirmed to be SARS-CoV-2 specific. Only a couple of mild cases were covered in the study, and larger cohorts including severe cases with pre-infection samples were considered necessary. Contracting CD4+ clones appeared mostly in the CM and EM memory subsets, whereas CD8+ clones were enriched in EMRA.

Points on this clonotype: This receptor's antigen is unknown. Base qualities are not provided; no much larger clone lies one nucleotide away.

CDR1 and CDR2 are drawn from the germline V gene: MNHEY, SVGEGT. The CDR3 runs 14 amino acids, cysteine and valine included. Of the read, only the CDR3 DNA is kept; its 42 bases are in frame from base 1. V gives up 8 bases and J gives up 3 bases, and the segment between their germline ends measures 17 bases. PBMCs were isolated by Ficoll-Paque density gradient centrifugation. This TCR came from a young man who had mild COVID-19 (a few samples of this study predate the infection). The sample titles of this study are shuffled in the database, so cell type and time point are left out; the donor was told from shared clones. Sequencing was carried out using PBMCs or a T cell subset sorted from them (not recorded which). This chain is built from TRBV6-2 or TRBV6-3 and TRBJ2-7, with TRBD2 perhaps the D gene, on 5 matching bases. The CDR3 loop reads CASAPGLEIYEQYV. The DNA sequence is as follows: TGTGCCAGCGCCCCAGGACTGGAAATCTACGAGCAGTACGTC.